In its sample, the clone carrying this T cell receptor (beta chain) ranks as medium-sized. These data originate in a study of OX40 agonist ivuxolimab in advanced cancers. About the research overall: Patients received ivuxolimab, an agonistic anti-OX40 (CD134) antibody.

The data were produced by immunoSEQ multiplex PCR, yet TCRdb's version contains in-frame clones alone and is incomplete. This table holds 13,000 or so clones, roughly 76% found once. V was pared by 7 bases and J by 5 bases, with 14 bases between. Germline V gene sequence: CDR1 LNHDA, CDR2 SQIVND (reference sequence). The CDR3 length is 13 residues. Source: CD4+ or CD8+ T cells sorted from blood, taken in a trial of the OX40 agonist ivuxolimab. This TCR was recovered from an adult with an advanced solid tumor such as melanoma, head and neck, liver or kidney cancer. This rearrangement joins TRBV19 to TRBJ1-1, with a tentative D call TRBD1 (5 bases). The CDR3 region is CASIMRGQTEAFF. CDR3 DNA: TGTGCCAGTATTATGAGGGGCCAAACTGAAGCTTTCTTT.